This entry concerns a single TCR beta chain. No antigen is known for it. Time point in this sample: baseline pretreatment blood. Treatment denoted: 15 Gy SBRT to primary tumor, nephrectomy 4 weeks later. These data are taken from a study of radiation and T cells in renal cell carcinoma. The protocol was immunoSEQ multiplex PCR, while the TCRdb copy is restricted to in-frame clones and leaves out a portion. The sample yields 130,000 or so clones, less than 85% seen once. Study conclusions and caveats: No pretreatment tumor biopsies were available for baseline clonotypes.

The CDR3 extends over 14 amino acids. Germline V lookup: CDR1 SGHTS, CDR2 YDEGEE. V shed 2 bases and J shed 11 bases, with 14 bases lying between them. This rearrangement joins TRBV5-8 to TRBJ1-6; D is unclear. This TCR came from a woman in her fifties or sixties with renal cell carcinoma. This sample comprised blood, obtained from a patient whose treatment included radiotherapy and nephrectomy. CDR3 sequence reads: CASSFQIGRTPLHF. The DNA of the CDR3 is TGTGCCAGCAGCTTTCAGATAGGGCGAACACCCCTCCACTTT.